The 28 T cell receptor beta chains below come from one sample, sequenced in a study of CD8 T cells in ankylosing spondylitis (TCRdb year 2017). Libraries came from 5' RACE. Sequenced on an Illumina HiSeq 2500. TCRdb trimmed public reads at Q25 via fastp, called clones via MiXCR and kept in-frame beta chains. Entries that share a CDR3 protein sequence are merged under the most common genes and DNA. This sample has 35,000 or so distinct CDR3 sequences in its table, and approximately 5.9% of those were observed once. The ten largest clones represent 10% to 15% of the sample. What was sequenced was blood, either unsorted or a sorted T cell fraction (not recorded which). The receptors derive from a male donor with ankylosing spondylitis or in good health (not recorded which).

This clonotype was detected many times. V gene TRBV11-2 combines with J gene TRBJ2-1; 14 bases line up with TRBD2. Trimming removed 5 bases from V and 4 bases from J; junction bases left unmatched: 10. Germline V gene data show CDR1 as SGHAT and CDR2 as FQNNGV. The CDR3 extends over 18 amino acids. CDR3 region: CASSPTSGRAVRYNEQFF. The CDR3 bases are TGTGCCAGCAGCCCGACTAGCGGGAGGGCGGTGAGGTACAATGAGCAGTTCTTC.

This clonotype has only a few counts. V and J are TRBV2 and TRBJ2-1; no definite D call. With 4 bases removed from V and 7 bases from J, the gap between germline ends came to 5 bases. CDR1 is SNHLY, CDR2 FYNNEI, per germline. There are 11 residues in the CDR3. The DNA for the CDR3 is TGTGCCAGCAGTGGGCGGAATGAGCAGTTCTTC. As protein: CASSGRNEQFF.

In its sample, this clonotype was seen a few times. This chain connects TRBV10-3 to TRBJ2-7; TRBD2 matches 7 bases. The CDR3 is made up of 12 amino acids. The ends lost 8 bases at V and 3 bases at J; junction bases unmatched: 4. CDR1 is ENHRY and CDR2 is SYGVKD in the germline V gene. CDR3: CAIGWGGYEQYF. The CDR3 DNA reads TGTGCCATCGGTTGGGGGGGCTACGAGCAGTACTTC.

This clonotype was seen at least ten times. The CDR3 protein is CSARGPGQETQYF. The CDR3 DNA reads TGCAGTGCTAGAGGACCGGGACAAGAGACCCAGTACTTC. The chain is built from TRBV20-1 and TRBJ2-5, with D perhaps TRBD2 (5 bases). V dropped 1 base and J dropped 2 bases, with 8 bases sitting between them. Germline V gene sequence: CDR1 DFQATT, CDR2 SNEGSKA (reference sequence). The CDR3 spans 13 residues.

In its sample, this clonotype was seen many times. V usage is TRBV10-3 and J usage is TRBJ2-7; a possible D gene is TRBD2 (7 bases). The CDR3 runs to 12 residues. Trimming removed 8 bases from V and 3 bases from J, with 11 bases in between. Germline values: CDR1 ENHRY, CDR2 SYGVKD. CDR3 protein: CAIGGALYEQYF. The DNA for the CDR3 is TGTGCCATCGGGGGGGCCCTCTACGAGCAGTACTTC.

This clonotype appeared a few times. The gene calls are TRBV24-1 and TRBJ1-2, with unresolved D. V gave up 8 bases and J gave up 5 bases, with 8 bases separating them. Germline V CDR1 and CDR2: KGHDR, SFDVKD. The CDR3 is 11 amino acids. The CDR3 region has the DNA TGTGCCACCAATCTTCAGTATGGCTACACCTTC. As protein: CATNLQYGYTF.

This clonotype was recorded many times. The CDR3 spells CAWSWDPDEKLFF. The CDR3 DNA follows: TGTGCCTGGAGCTGGGACCCTGATGAAAAACTGTTTTTT. J is TRBJ1-4 and V is TRBV30; D is possibly TRBD1 (5 bases). The germline V gene encodes CDR1 GTSNPN and CDR2 SVGIG (reference sequence). This CDR3 has 13 amino acids. With 3 bases removed from V and 6 bases from J, the gap between germline ends came to 11 bases.

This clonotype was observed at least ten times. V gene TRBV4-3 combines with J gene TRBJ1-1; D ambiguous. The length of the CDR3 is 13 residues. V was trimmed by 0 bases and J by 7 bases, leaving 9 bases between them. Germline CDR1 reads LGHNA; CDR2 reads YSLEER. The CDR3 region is CASSQDWRVEAFF. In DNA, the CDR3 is TGCGCCAGCAGCCAAGATTGGAGGGTTGAAGCTTTCTTT.

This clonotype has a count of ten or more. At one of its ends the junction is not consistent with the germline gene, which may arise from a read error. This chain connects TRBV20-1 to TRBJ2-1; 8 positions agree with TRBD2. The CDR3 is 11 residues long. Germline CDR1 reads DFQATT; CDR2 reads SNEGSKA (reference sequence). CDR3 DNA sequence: TGCAGTGCCTCCGGACTAGCAGCGGGACTCTTC. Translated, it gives CSASGLAAGLF.

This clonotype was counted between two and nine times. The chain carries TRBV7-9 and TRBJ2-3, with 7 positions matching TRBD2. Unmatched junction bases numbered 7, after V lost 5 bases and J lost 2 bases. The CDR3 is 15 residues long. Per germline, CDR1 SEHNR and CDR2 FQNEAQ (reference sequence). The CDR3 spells CASSPTGTTTDTQYF. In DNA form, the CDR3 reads TGTGCCAGCAGCCCCACCGGGACTACCACAGATACGCAGTATTTT.

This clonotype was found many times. CDR3 residues: CSASSQGSYEQYF. The DNA for the CDR3 is TGCAGTGCTAGTTCGCAGGGGTCCTACGAGCAGTACTTC. V usage is TRBV20-1 and J usage is TRBJ2-7; D perhaps matches TRBD1 (6 bases). V was shortened by 3 bases and J by 1 base, with 10 bases between the two germline ends. CDR3 length equals 13 residues. Germline-derived CDR1 and CDR2 are DFQATT and SNEGSKA (reference sequence).

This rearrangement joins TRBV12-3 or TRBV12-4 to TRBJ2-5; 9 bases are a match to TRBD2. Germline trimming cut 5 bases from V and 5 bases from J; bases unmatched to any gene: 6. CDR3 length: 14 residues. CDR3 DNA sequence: TGTGCCAGCAGTCGGACTAGCGCCTTGGAGACCCAGTACTTC. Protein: CASSRTSALETQYF.

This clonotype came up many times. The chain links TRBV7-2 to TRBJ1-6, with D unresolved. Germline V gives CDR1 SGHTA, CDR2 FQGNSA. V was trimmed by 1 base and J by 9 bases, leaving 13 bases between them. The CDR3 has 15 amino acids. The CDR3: CASSLVDGVLSPLHF. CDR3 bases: TGTGCCAGCAGCTTAGTGGACGGGGTTCTTTCACCCCTCCACTTT.

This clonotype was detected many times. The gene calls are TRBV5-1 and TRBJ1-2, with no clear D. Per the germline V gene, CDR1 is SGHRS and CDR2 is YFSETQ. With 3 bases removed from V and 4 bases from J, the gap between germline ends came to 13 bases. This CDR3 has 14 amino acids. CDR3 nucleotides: TGCGCCAGCAGCTCCGACATCGTAATCTATGGCTACACCTTC. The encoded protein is CASSSDIVIYGYTF.

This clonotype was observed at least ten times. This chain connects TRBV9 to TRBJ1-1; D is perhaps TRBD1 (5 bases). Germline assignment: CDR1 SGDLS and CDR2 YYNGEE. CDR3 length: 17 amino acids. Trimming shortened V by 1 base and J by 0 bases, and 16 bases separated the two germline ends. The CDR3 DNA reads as TGTGCCAGCAGCGTACGGCCGGGGGACGACATGAACACTGAAGCTTTCTTT. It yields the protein CASSVRPGDDMNTEAFF.

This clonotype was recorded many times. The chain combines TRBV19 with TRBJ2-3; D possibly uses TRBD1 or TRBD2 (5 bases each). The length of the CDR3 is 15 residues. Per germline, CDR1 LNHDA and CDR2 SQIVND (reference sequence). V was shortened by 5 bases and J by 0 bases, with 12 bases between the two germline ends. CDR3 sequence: CASSPGPRSTDTQYF. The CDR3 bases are TGTGCCAGTAGTCCGGGACCCAGGAGCACAGATACGCAGTATTTT.

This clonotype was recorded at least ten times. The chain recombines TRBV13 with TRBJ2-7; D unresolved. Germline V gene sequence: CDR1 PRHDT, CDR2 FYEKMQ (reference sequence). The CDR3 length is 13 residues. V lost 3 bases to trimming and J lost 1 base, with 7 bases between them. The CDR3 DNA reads TGTGCCAGCAGCTTCCAAAGATCCTACGAGCAGTACTTC. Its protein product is CASSFQRSYEQYF.

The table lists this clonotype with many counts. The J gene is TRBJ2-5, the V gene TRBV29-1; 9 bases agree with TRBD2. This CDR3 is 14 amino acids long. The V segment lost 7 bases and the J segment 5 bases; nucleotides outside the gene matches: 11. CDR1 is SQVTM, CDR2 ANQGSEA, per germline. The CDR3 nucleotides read TGCAGCGCCTCACCCGGGACTAGCACCGAGACCCAGTACTTC. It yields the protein CSASPGTSTETQYF.

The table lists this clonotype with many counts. The CDR3 DNA sequence: TGCGCCAGCAGCCGGGCAGCGGGTGAAGATACGCAGTATTTT. It translates to CASSRAAGEDTQYF. The J gene is TRBJ2-3, the V gene TRBV5-1, with a possible D match to TRBD2 (6 bases). The CDR3 is 14 residues long. CDR1 is SGHRS and CDR2 is YFSETQ in the germline V gene. V was cut by 4 bases and J by 5 bases, with 14 bases left in between. The entire variable domain, with the rest obtained from reference TRBV5-1 and TRBJ2-3, is as follows: KAGVTQTPRYLIKTRGQQVTLSCSPISGHRSVSWYQQTPGQGLQFLFEYFSETQRNKGNFPGRFSGRQFSNSRSEMNVSTLELGDSALYLCASSRAAGEDTQYFGPGTRLTVL.

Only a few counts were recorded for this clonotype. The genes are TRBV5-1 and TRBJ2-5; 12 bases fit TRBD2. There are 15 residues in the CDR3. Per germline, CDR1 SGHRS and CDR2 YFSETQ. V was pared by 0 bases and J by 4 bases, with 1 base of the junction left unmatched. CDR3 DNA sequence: TGCGCCAGCAGCTTGGGACTAGCGGGAGTAGAGACCCAGTACTTC. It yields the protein CASSLGLAGVETQYF.

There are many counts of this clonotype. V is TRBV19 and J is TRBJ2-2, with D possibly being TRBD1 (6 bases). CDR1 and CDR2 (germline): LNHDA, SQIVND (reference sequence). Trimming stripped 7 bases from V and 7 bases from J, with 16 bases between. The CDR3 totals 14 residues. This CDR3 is CASTGVAGGGELFF. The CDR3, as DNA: TGTGCCAGTACAGGGGTGGCGGGTGGCGGGGAGCTGTTTTTT.

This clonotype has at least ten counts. DNA of the CDR3: TGTGCCAGCAGTCGGGGAGCAAAGGCTTTCTTT. Its protein product is CASSRGAKAFF. The rearrangement links TRBV12-3 or TRBV12-4 to TRBJ1-1, with D uncertain. This CDR3 comprises 11 residues. Trimming removed 5 bases from V and 11 bases from J, with 12 bases in between.

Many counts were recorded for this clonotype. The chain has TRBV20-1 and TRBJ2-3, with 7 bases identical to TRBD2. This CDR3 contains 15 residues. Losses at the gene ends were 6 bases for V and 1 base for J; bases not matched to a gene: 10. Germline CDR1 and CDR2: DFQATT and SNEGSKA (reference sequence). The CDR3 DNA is TGCAGTGCGCTCTCAGCGGGATCTGGCACAGATACGCAGTATTTT. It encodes CSALSAGSGTDTQYF.

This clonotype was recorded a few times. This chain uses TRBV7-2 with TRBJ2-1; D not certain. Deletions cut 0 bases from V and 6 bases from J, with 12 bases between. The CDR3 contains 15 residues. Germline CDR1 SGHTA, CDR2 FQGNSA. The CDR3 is CASSLAGPSSNEQFF. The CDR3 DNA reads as TGTGCCAGCAGCTTAGCGGGCCCCTCAAGCAATGAGCAGTTCTTC.

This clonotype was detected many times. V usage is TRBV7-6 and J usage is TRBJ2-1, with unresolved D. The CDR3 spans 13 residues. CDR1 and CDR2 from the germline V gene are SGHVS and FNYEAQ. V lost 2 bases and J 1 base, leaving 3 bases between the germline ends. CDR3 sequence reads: CASSLRSYNEQFF. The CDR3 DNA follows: TGTGCCAGCAGCTTACGTTCCTACAATGAGCAGTTCTTC.

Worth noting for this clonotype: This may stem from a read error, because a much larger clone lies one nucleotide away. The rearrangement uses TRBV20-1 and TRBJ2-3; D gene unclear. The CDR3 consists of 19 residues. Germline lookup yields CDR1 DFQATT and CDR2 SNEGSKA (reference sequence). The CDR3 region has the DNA TGCAGGGCTAGAGATCAAGGACGGGTCCAAGATTGGAGCACAGATACGCAGTATTTT. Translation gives CRARDQGRVQDWSTDTQYF.

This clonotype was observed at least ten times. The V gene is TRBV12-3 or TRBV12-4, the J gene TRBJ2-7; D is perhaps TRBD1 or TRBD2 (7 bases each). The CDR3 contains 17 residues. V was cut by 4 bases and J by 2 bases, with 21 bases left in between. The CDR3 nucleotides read TGTGCCAGCAGTTCAAGGGGGCGGGGGCTTCTTCCCTACGAGCAGTACTTC. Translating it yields CASSSRGRGLLPYEQYF.

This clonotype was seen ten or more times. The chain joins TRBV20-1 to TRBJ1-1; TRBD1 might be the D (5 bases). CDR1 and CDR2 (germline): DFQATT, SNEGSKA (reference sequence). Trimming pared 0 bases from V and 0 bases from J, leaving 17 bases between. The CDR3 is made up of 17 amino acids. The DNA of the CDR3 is TGCAGTGCTAGAGATTTTTTAGCAGGGACGATGAACACTGAAGCTTTCTTT. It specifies CSARDFLAGTMNTEAFF.